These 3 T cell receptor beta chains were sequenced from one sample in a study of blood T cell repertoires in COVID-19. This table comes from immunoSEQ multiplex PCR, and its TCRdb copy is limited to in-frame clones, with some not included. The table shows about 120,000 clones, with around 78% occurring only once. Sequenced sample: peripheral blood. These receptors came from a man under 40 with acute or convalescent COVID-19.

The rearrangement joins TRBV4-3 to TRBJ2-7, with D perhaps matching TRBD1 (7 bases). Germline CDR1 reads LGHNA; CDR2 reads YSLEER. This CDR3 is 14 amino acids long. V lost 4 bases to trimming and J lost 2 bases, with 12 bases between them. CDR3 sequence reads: CASSPDRTTYEQYF. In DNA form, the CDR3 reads TGCGCCAGCAGCCCGGACAGGACTACCTACGAGCAGTACTTC.

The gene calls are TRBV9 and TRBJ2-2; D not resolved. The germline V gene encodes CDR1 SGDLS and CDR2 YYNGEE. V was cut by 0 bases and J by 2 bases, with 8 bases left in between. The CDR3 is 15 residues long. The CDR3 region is CASSVDSVNTGELFF. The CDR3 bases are TGTGCCAGCAGCGTAGACTCGGTTAACACCGGGGAGCTGTTTTTT.

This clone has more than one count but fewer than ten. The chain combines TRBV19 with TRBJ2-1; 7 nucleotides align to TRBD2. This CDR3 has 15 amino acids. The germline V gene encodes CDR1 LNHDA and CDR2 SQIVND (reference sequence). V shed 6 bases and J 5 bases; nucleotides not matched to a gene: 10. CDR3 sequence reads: CASRRAGTLNNEQFF. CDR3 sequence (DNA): TGTGCCAGTAGAAGAGCGGGGACCCTTAACAATGAGCAGTTCTTC. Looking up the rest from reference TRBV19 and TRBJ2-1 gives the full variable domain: DGGITQSPKYLFRKEGQNVTLSCEQNLNHDAMYWYRQDPGQGLRLIYYSQIVNDFQKGDIAEGYSVSREKKESFPLTVTSAQKNPTAFYLCASRRAGTLNNEQFFGPGTRLTVL.